Detailed here is one TCR beta chain. Antigen specificity is unknown. The sample's time point: newly diagnosed GD, antithyroid drugs for less than 3 months. Making the TCR library involved RNA that had been extracted from PBMCs. The data originate from a study of regulatory T cells in long-lasting Graves disease. The germline V and J ends were trimmed by 7 bases and 2 bases, with 12 bases remaining between them. The germline CDR1 and CDR2 sequences are SNHLY and FYNNEI. CDR3 length: 14 residues. Building of the TCR beta libraries involved iRepertoire HTBI primers and Arm-PCR of CDR3 regions. Using its own MiXCR run on the multiplex PCR reads, TCRdb lists one record per CDR3 protein. The data hold roughly 420,000 distinct CDR3 sequences, with over 15% observed a single time. Study-wide findings and caveats: Persistent disease was characterized by preferential usage of TRBV28, TRBJ1-2 and TRBJ2-5. Having only a small sample size may have limited accuracy.

This sample also belongs to another study, concerning T cells in Graves' hyperthyroidism and ophthalmopathy. That work states: Hyperthyroidism was newly diagnosed in patients aged 18 to 65 (duration under 2 months).

V and J are TRBV2 and TRBJ1-3; a possible D gene is TRBD1 (6 bases). This specimen consisted of peripheral blood mononuclear cells (PBMCs), obtained at new diagnosis, from a patient treated with antithyroid drugs. The receptor was isolated from a woman aged 30 to 39 with Graves disease. For the CDR3, the DNA is TGTGCCAGCAAGGAACAGGGTGCTGGAAACACCATATATTTT. This translates into CASKEQGAGNTIYF. The variable domain in full, completed from reference TRBV2 and TRBJ1-3, reads EPEVTQTPSHQVTQMGQEVILRCVPISNHLYFYWYRQILGQKVEFLVSFYNNEISEKSEIFDDQFSVERPDGSNFTLKIRSTKLEDSAMYFCASKEQGAGNTIYFGEGSWLTVV.